This T cell receptor (beta chain) was recorded in a study of OX40 agonist ivuxolimab in advanced cancers. Across the study: From 23 to 79 years was the age range, with a mean of approximately 63 years, and 65% to 90% were male. People who had prior anti-PD-1, anti-PD-L1 or anti-CTLA-4 therapy could take part, and less than 50% had some.

Generated by immunoSEQ multiplex PCR, the TCRdb table keeps only in-frame clones and is missing some. The sample records under 65,000 clones, approximately 90% being singletons. Germline assignment: CDR1 SGHTA and CDR2 FQGTGA. Trimming took off 3 bases at V and 3 bases at J, with 8 bases between the two ends. The CDR3 contains 13 residues. Study outcomes and limitations: Undetermined was the antigen specificity of the expanded peripheral T cells.

This clone appeared a single time. The antigen is unknown. The chain combines TRBV7-3 with TRBJ1-2; D not resolved. Here the sequenced sample was CD4+ or CD8+ T cells sorted from blood, taken in a trial of the OX40 agonist ivuxolimab. This TCR was recovered from an adult with an advanced solid tumor such as melanoma, head and neck, liver or kidney cancer. CDR3 amino acids: CASSFGRDYGYTF. In DNA form, the CDR3 reads TGTGCCAGCAGCTTTGGGAGGGACTATGGCTACACCTTC.